This T cell receptor (beta chain) was identified in a study of cytomegalovirus exposure and HLA in healthy donors. Looking at the study overall: An analysis done earlier identified approximately 120 million unique TCR beta sequences from approximately 170 million T cells. General study results and limits: Researchers had no immune exposure information except CMV serostatus available. The authors assumed roughly uniform sequencing depth across donors for presence/absence analyses.

The PCR ran on 60 Vbeta and 13 Jbeta primers. Sequenced by immunoSEQ multiplex PCR; TCRdb stores in-frame clones only, minus some. Of around 180,000 clones in the sample, about four fifths were seen once. With 1 base clipped from V and 3 bases from J, the junction kept 6 bases outside the gene matches. The CDR3 contains 15 residues. Germline CDR1 MGHRA, CDR2 YSYEKL. A word on this clone: Its antigen is not known.

At sampling all donors were nominally healthy, likely with unrecorded immune exposures. J is TRBJ2-7 and V is TRBV4-1; 7 bases match TRBD2. The receptor was derived from a woman aged 50 to 65 in good health and CMV-seronegative. The sequencing input was PBMCs. CDR3 coding DNA: TGCGCCAGCAGCCAAGGGGGCGGCGGGGGCTACGAGCAGTACTTC. Translation gives CASSQGGGGGYEQYF.